This T cell receptor (beta chain) was found in a study of tumor and adjacent non-tumor tissue in lung cancer. Findings of the study overall: Significantly higher TCR diversity was found in tumor than normal lung.

CDR1 and CDR2 from the germline V gene are MNHEY and SVGEGT. This CDR3 is built from 13 residues. Three rounds of nested PCR, following a modified ARM-PCR protocol, produced the TCRbeta library. MiXCR, applied by TCRdb to the multiplex PCR reads, yields one record per CDR3 protein. The table has under 75,000 distinct CDR3 sequences, around 65% seen once. No cell sorting was done before RNA was extracted from the tissue. The normal lung tissue was taken more than 3 cm from the tumor edge. Comment on this clonotype: No antigen is known for it. The junction does not match germline at one end; this may be a read error.

This chain joins TRBV6-2 or TRBV6-3 and TRBJ2-7; D is ambiguous. The TCR originated in a woman aged 50 to 60 with non-small cell lung cancer. Sequenced material: distant non-tumor lung tissue. The CDR3 region has the DNA TGTGCCAGCAGTTACCTTCTAACCTACGTGCAGTACTTC. Its translation: CASSYLLTYVQYF.